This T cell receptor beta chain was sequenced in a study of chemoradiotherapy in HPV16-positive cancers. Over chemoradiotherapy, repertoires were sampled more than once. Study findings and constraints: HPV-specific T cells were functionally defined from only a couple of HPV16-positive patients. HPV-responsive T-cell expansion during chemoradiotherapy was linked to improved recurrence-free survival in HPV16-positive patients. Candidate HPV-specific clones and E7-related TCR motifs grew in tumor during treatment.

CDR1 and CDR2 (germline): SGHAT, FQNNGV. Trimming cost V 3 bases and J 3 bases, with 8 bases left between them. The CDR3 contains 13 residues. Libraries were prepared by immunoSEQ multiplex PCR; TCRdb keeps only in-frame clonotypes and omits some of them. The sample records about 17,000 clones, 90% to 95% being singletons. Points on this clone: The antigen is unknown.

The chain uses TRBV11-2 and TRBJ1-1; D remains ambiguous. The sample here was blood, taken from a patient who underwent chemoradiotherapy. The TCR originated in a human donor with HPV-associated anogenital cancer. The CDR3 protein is CASSFRADTEAFF. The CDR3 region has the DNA TGTGCCAGCAGCTTTCGGGCTGACACTGAAGCTTTCTTT.